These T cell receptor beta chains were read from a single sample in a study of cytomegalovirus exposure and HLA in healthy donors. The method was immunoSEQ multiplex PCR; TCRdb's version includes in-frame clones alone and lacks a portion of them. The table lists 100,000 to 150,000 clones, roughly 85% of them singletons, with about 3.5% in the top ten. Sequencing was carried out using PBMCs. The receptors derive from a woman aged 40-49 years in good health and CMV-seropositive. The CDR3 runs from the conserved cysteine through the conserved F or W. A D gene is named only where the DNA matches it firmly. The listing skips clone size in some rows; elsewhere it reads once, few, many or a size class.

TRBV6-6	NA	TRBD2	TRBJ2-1	TGTGCCAGCAGTTACGGACTAGCGGGAAATGAGCAGTTCTTC	CASSYGLAGNEQFF
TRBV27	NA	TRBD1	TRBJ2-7	TGTGCCAGCAGACAGGGGAACGAGCAGTACTTC	CASRQGNEQYF
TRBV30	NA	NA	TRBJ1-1	TGTGCCTGGAGTGGTGCGGGTTTCACTGAAGCTTTCTTT	CAWSGAGFTEAFF
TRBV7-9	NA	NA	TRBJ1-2	TGTGCCAGCAGTGGAACAGGGATCTACACCTTC	CASSGTGIYTF
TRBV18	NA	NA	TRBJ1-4	TGTGCCAGCTCACCTCACAGGGTAACAACTAATGAAAAACTGTTTTTT	CASSPHRVTTNEKLFF
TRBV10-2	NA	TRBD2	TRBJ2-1	TGCGCCAGCAGTGACGCGACTAGCGGCTACAATGAGCAGTTCTTC	CASSDATSGYNEQFF
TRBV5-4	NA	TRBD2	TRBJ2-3	TGTGCCAGCAGCGTGCTAGCGGCGGGCACAGATACGCAGTATTTT	CASSVLAAGTDTQYF
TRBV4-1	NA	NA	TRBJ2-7	TGCGCCAGCAGCCAAGGACAGCTTTACGAGCAGTACTTC	CASSQGQLYEQYF
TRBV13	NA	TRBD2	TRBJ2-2	TGTGCCAGCAGCGTGGGACTAAACACCGGGGAGCTGTTTTTT	CASSVGLNTGELFF
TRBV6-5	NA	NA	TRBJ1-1	TGTGCCAGCAGTCAACTGATGAACACTGAAGCTTTCTTT	CASSQLMNTEAFF
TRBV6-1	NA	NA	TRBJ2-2	TGTGCCAGCAGTGCCGCGCGCCGTAACACCGGGGAGCTGTTTTTT	CASSAARRNTGELFF
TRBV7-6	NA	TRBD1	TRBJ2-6	TGTGCCAGCAGCTTAGGGGGACAGATTCTGAGGGGGGCCAACGTCCTGACTTTC	CASSLGGQILRGANVLTF
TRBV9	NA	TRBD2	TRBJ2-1	TGTGCCAGCAGCGTAGAAGAGAGCGGAGCGGGAGGTACATGTGAGCAGTTCTTC	CASSVEESGAGGTCEQFF
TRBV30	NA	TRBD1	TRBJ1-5	TGTGCCTGGAGGGGACAGGAGAGCAATCAGCCCCAGCATTTT	CAWRGQESNQPQHF
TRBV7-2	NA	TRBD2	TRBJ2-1	TGTGCCAGCAGCGTTGGGGCCGGGACTAGCGGAGTCAATGAGCAGTTCTTC	CASSVGAGTSGVNEQFF
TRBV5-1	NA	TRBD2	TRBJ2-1	TGCGCCAGCAGCTTGGTTGCGGGAGGGCCCTACAATGAGCAGTTCTTC	CASSLVAGGPYNEQFF
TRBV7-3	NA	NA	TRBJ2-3	TGTGCCAGCAGCTTAAAGACAGTAGATACGCAGTATTTT	CASSLKTVDTQYF
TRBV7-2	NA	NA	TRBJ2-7	TGTGCCAGCACTTACGTTATGACGGGCGAGCAGTACTTC	CASTYVMTGEQYF
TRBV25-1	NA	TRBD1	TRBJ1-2	TGTGCCAGCAGTGAGACAGGGAGATATGGCTACACCTTC	CASSETGRYGYTF
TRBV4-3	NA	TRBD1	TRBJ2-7	TGCGCCAGCAGCCAAGATACAGGGGAGAATCAGCAGTACTTC	CASSQDTGENQQYF
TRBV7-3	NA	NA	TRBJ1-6	TGTGCCAGCAGCTTTGGGGCTTATAATTCACCCCTCCACTTT	CASSFGAYNSPLHF
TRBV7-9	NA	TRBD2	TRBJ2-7	TGTGCCAGCAGCTACCGGGACTATCCCTACGCGCAGTACTTC	CASSYRDYPYAQYF
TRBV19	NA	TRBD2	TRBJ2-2	TGTGCCAGTAGTACCTGGGAGCGGGGGTACACCGGGGAGCTGTTTTTT	CASSTWERGYTGELFF
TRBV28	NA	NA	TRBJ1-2	TGTGCCAGCAGAACAACAGGGCTCTATGGCTACACCTTC	CASRTTGLYGYTF
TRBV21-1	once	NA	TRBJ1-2	TGTGCCAGTCAACTATATGGCTACACCTTC	CASQLYGYTF
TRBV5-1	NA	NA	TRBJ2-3	TGCGCCAGCAGCTTGGGGGACATGACAGATACGCAGTATTTT	CASSLGDMTDTQYF
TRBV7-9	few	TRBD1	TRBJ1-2	TGTGCCAGCAGCCTAAGTCGACAGGGCCTTCTCTATGGCTACACCTTC	CASSLSRQGLLYGYTF
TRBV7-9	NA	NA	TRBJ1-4	TGTGCCAGCAGCCCCGTCCCACCGGCAACTAATGAAAAACTGTTTTTT	CASSPVPPATNEKLFF
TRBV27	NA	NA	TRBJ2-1	TGTGCCAGCAAAACAAACTACAATGAGCAGTTCTTC	CASKTNYNEQFF
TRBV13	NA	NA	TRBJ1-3	TGTGCCACCGACAAACTTACCGACAGAAACTCTGGAAACACCATATATTTT	CATDKLTDRNSGNTIYF
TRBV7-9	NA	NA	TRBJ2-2	TGTGCCAGCAGCCCCCAAACCCTGGCGCGGACCGGGGAGCTGTTTTTT	CASSPQTLARTGELFF
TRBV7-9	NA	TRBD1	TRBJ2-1	TGTGCCAGCACACAAACGAGGGGGGGACAGGGGATCAATGAGCAGTTCTTC	CASTQTRGGQGINEQFF
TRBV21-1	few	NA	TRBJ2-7	TGTGCCAGCAGCAAAGGAGGAGACAGGGTTATCTACGAGCAGTACTTC	CASSKGGDRVIYEQYF
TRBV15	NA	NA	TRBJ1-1	TGTGCCACCAGCAGAGATCTCCCGAACACTGAAGCTTTCTTT	CATSRDLPNTEAFF
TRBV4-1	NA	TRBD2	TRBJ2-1	TGCGCCAGCAGCCAATCTAGCGGGAGCTCCTACAATGAGCAGTTCTTC	CASSQSSGSSYNEQFF
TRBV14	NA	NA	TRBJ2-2	TGTGCCAGCAGCCAAGATAGGGACTCCGGTTTCGTCCGCGGCGGGGAGCTGTTTTTT	CASSQDRDSGFVRGGELFF
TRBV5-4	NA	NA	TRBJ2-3	TGTGCCAGCAGCTACCCTATAATGACAGATACGCAGTATTTT	CASSYPIMTDTQYF
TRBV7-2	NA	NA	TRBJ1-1	TGTGCCAGCAGATCAGACAGGAACACTGAAGCTTTCTTT	CASRSDRNTEAFF
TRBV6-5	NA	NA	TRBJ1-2	TGTGCCAGCAGTTACGAGGACAAGCCGTACTTC	CASSYEDKPYF
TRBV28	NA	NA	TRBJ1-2	TGTGCCATTCCCCACAGGGCGGGCTACACCTTC	CAIPHRAGYTF
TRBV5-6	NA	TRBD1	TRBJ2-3	TGTGCCAGCAGCTCGGGACAGGGAGACACAGATACGCAGTATTTT	CASSSGQGDTDTQYF
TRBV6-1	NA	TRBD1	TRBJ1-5	TGTGCCAGCAGTGAGCGGCCACAGGGGGCACTATATAGCAATCAGCCCCAGCATTTT	CASSERPQGALYSNQPQHF
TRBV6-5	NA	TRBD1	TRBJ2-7	TGTGCCAGCAGTACCCCGACAGGGAACCCCTACGAGCAGTACTTC	CASSTPTGNPYEQYF
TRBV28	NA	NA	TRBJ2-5	TGTGCCAGCAGTCACGGGCTACTAGAGGCCCAGTACTTC	CASSHGLLEAQYF
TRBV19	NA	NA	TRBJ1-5	TGTGCCAGTAGTATATCTATCGGCAATCAGCCCCAGCATTTT	CASSISIGNQPQHF
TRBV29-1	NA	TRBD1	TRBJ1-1	TGCAGCGCAGAACAGGGGGCGGTAAGCGCTTTCTTT	CSAEQGAVSAFF
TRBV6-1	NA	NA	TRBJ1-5	TGTGCCAGCAGTGAGACGGGTTTGTTTCAGCCCCAGCATTTT	CASSETGLFQPQHF
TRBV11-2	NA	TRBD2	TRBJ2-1	TGTGCCAGCAGCTTAGGGGCAACGGCGGGAGGACCCTACAATGAGCAGTTCTTC	CASSLGATAGGPYNEQFF
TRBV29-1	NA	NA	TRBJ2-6	TGCAGCGTTGAGGGACAATCAAACAGGGCCAACGTCCTGACTTTC	CSVEGQSNRANVLTF
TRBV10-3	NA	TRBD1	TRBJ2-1	TGTGCCATCTCGAGACAGGGTTTTGATGAGCAGTTCTTC	CAISRQGFDEQFF
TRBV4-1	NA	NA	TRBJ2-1	TGCGCCAGCAGCCAACCTGTGAGAGTAGCGAGCTACAATGAGCAGTTCTTC	CASSQPVRVASYNEQFF
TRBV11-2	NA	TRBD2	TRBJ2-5	TGTGCCAGCAGCTTAAGTCTAGCGGGAGCAGAGACCCAGTACTTC	CASSLSLAGAETQYF